This T cell receptor (beta chain) was sequenced for a study of T cells in Graves' hyperthyroidism and ophthalmopathy. This clonotype was seen many times. The investigators amplified TCR beta CDR3 regions from RNA transcripts. The HTBI set primed first-round TCR CDR3 RT-PCR. TCRdb reprocessed the multiplex PCR reads with MiXCR, giving one entry per CDR3 protein. The sample has some 620,000 distinct CDR3 sequences, about 16% seen once; the top ten hold 3.5% to 4%. Material: blood. The receptor was isolated from a woman aged 25 to 39 with Graves' hyperthyroidism.

Here the CDR3 reads CASSFKGGDQPQHF. The CDR3 region has the DNA TGTGCCAGCAGCTTCAAGGGGGGGGATCAGCCCCAGCATTTT. The chain joins TRBV7-2 to TRBJ1-5, with D maybe TRBD1 (6 bases). The CDR3 covers 14 residues. Germline CDR1 and CDR2: SGHTA and FQGNSA. Trimming took off 3 bases at V and 5 bases at J, with 11 bases between the two ends.